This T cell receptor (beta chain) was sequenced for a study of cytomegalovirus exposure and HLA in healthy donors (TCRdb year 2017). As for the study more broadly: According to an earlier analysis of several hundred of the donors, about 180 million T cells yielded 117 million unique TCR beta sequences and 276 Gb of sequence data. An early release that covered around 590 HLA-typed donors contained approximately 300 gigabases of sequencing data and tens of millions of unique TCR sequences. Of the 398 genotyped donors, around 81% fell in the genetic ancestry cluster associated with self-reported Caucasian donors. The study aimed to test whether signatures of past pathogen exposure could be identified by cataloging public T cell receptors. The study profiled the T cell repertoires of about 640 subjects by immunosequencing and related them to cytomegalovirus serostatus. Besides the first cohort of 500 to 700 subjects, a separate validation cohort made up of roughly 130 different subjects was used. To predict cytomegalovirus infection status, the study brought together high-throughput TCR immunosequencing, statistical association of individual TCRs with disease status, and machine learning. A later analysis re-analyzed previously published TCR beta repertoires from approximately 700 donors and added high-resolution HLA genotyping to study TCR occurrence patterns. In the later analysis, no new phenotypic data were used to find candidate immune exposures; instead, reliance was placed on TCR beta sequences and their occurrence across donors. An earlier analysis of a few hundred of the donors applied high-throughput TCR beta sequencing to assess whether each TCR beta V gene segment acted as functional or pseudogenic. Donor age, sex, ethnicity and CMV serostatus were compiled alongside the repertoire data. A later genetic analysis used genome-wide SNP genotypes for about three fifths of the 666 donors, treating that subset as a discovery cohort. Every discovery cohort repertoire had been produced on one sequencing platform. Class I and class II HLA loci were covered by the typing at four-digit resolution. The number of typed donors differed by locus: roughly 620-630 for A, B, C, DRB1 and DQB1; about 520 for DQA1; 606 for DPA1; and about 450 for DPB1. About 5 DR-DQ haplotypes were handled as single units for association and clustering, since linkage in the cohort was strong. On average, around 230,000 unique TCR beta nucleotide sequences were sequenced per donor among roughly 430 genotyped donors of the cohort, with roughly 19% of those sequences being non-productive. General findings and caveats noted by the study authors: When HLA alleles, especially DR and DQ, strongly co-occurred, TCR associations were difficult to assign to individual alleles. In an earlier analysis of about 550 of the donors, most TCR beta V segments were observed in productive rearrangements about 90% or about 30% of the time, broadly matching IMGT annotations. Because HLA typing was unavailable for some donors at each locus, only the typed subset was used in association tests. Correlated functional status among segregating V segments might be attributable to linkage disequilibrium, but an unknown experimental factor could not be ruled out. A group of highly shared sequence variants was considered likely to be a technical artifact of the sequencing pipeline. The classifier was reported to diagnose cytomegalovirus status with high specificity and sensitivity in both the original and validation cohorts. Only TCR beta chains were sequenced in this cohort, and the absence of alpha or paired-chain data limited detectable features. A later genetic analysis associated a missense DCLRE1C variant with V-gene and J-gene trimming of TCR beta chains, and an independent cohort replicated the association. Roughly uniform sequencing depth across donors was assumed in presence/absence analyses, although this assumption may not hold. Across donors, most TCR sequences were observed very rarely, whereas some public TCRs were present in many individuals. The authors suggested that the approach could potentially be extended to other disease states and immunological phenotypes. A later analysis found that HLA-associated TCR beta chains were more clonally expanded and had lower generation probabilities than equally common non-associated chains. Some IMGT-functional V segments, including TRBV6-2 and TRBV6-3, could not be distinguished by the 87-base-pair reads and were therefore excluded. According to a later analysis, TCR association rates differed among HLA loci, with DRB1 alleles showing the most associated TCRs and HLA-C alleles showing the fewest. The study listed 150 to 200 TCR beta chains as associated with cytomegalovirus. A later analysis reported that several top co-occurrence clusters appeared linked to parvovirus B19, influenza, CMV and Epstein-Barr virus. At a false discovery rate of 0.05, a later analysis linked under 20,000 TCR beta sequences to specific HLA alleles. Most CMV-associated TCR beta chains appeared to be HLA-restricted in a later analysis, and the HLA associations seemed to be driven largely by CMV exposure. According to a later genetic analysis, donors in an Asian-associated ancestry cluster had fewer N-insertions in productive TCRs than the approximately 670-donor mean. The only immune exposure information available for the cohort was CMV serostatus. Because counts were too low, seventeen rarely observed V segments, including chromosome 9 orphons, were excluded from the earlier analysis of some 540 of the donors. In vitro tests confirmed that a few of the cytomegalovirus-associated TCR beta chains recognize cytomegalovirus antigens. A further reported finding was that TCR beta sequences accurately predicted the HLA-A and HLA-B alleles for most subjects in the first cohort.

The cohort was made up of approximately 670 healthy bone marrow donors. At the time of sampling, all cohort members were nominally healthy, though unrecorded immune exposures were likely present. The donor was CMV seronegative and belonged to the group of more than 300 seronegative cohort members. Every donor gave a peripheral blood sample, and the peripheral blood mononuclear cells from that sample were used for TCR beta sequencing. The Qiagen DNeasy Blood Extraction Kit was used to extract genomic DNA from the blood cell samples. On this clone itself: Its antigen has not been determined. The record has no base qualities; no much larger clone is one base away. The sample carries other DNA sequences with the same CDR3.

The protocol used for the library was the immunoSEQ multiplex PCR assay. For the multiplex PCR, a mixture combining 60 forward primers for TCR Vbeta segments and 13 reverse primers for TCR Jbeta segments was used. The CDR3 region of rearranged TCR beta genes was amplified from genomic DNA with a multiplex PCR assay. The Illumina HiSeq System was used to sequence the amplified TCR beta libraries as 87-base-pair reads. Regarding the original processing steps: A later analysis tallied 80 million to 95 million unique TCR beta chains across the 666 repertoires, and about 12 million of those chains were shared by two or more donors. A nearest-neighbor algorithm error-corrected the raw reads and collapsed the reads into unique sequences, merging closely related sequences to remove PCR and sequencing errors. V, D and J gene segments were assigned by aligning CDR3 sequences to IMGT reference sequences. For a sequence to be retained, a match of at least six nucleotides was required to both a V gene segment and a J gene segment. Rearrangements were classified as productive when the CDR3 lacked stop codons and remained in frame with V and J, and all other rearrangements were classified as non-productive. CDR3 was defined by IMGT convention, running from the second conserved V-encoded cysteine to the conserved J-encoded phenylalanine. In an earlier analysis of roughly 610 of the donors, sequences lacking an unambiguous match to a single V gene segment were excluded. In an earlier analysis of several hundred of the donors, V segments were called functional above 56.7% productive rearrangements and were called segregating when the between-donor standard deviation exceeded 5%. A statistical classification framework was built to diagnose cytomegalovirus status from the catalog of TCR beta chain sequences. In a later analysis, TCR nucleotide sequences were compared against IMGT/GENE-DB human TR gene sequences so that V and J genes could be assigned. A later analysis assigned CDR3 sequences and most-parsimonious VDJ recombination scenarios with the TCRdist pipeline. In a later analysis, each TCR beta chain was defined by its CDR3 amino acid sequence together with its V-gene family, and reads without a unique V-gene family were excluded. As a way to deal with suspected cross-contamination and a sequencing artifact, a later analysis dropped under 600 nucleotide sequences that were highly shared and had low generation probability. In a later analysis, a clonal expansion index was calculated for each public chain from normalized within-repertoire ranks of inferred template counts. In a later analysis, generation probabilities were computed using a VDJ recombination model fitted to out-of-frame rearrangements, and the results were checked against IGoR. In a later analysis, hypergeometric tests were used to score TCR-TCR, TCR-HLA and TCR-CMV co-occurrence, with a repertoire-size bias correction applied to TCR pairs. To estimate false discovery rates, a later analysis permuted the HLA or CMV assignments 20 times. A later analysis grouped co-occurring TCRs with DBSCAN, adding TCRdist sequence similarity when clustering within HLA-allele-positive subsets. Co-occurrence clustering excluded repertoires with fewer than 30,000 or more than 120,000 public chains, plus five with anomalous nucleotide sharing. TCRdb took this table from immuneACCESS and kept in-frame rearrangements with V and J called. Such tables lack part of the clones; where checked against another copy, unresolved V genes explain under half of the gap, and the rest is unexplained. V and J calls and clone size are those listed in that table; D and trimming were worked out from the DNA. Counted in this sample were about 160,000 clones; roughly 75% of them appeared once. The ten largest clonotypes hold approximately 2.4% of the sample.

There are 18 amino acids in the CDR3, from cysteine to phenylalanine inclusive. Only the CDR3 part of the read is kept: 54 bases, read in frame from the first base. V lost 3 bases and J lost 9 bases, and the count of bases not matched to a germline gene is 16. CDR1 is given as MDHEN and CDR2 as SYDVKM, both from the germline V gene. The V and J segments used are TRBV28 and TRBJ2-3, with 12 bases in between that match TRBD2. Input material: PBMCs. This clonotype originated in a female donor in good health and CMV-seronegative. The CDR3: CASSLGALAGGPGDTQYF. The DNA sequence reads TGTGCCAGCAGTTTGGGTGCCCTAGCGGGAGGGCCGGGAGACACGCAGTATTTT.